Below are 21 T cell receptor beta chains sequenced from a single sample in a study of blood T cell repertoires in COVID-19. Profiling relied on immunoSEQ multiplex PCR, and the TCRdb table lists in-frame clones only, not all of them. Found here are around 300,000 clones, over 75% of them singletons; the top ten hold under 5%. The sample comprised peripheral blood. The receptors here all came from a woman aged 45-60 years with active or convalescent COVID-19.

The genes are TRBV18 and TRBJ1-3, with a possible D match to TRBD1 (5 bases). Trimming took off 3 bases at V and 0 bases at J, with 12 bases between the two ends. The CDR3 is 16 residues long. Germline V gene data show CDR1 as KGHSH and CDR2 as LQKENI. The CDR3 DNA is TGTGCCAGCTCACCTTTACAGGACCGCTCTGGAAACACCATATATTTT. It codes for CASSPLQDRSGNTIYF.

Concerning this clone itself: In the same sample, other DNA sequences code for this CDR3. The chain uses TRBV9 and TRBJ1-2, with a tentative D call TRBD1 (5 bases). The germline CDR1 and CDR2 sequences are SGDLS and YYNGEE. This CDR3 contains 11 residues. The CDR3 DNA follows: TGTGCATCAGGGCCAAACTATGGCTACACCTTC. This gives the protein CASGPNYGYTF.

The genes are TRBV15 and TRBJ2-7; D may be TRBD1 (6 bases). The CDR3 length is 15 residues. V lost 4 bases and J lost 5, with 18 bases in between. The V gene's germline CDR1 is LNHNV and CDR2 YYDKDF (reference sequence). This CDR3 reads CATSKQTRGNNEQYF. The CDR3 DNA reads TGTGCCACCAGCAAACAAACCAGGGGTAACAACGAGCAGTACTTC.

The rearrangement links TRBV24-1 to TRBJ2-1, with TRBD2 matching 8 bases. The CDR3 is 16 amino acids. The V gene's germline CDR1 is KGHDR and CDR2 SFDVKD. The V segment lost 3 bases and the J segment 8 bases; nucleotides outside the gene matches: 11. Here the CDR3 reads CATSDRPSSGWDEQFF. The CDR3 nucleotides read TGTGCCACCAGTGATCGGCCGTCTAGCGGGTGGGATGAGCAGTTCTTC.

The chain combines TRBV14 with TRBJ2-7; D is perhaps TRBD2 (6 bases). V dropped 7 bases and J dropped 6 bases, with 19 bases sitting between them. This CDR3 contains 14 residues. CDR1 and CDR2 from the germline V gene are SGHDN and FVKESK. The CDR3 here is CASNDGGPVSEQYF. The CDR3 DNA is TGTGCCAGCAACGACGGGGGTCCCGTGAGCGAGCAGTACTTC.

V and J are TRBV4-1 and TRBJ2-4, with D tentatively TRBD2 (5 bases). Germline V gene sequence: CDR1 MGHRA, CDR2 YSYEKL. V lost 4 bases and J 5 bases, leaving 15 bases between the germline ends. The CDR3 length is 15 residues. The chain's CDR3 is CASSRKVSGENIQYF. The CDR3 coding sequence is TGCGCCAGCAGCCGCAAGGTAAGCGGCGAAAACATTCAGTACTTC.

This chain links TRBV6-5 with TRBJ1-1; 7 nucleotides align to TRBD1. Losses at the gene ends were 0 bases for V and 6 bases for J; bases not matched to a gene: 4. This CDR3 is built from 14 residues. Germline V CDR1 and CDR2: MNHEY, SVGAGI. The CDR3, as DNA: TGTGCCAGCAGTTACTCAGAGGGGGCGCCTGAAGCTTTCTTT. Residues: CASSYSEGAPEAFF.

The chain has TRBV12-3 or TRBV12-4 and TRBJ1-2, with a weak D call TRBD1 (5 bases). Trimming stripped 3 bases from V and 4 bases from J, with 9 bases between. There are 13 residues in the CDR3. DNA of the CDR3: TGTGCCAGCAGTTTCAAGACAGCCTATGGCTACACCTTC. Residues: CASSFKTAYGYTF.

The chain recombines TRBV7-9 with TRBJ2-1, with TRBD1 matching over 11 bases. The CDR3 is 16 amino acids. Germline V lookup: CDR1 SEHNR, CDR2 FQNEAQ (reference sequence). V lost 3 bases to trimming and J lost 5 bases; unmatched junction nucleotides: 6. The chain's CDR3 is CASSLLGQGGNNEQFF. In DNA, the CDR3 is TGTGCCAGCAGCTTGTTGGGACAGGGGGGGAACAATGAGCAGTTCTTC.

The rearrangement uses TRBV6-2 or TRBV6-3 and TRBJ2-7, with D hard to call. CDR3 length: 15 residues. From germline, CDR1 is MNHEY and CDR2 SVGEGT. V dropped 0 bases and J dropped 2 bases, with 11 bases sitting between them. The CDR3 DNA follows: TGTGCCAGCAGTTACTCGATTGATACACCCTACGAGCAGTACTTC. Its translation is CASSYSIDTPYEQYF.

The chain links TRBV5-4 to TRBJ1-1; 9 nucleotides line up with TRBD1. The CDR3 sequence is 16 residues long. Per the germline V gene, CDR1 is SGHNT and CDR2 is YYREEE (reference sequence). V shed 4 bases and J 0 bases; nucleotides not matched to a gene: 7. The CDR3 bases are TGTGCCAGCAGCCCTTCGACAGGGGGGATGAACACTGAAGCTTTCTTT. Translated: CASSPSTGGMNTEAFF.

This chain connects TRBV7-2 to TRBJ2-4; 8 nucleotides match TRBD1. This CDR3 contains 13 residues. Trimming cost V 4 bases and J 6 bases; bases outside gene matches: 2. CDR1 is SGHTA and CDR2 is FQGNSA in the germline V gene. This CDR3 reads CASSSGQGNIQYF. The CDR3 coding sequence is TGTGCCAGCAGCTCTGGACAGGGAAACATTCAGTACTTC.

The chain is built from TRBV7-9 and TRBJ1-3; D ambiguous. Trimming left V 1 base short and J 0 bases short, with 7 bases between. There are 15 residues in the CDR3. Germline CDR1 SEHNR, CDR2 FQNEAQ (reference sequence). The DNA of the CDR3 is TGTGCCAGCAGCTTAGTGGGCAACTCTGGAAACACCATATATTTT. This codes for CASSLVGNSGNTIYF.

Here the CDR3 reads CASSYLTGAEAFF. The CDR3 DNA is TGTGCCAGCAGTTACCTGACAGGGGCTGAAGCTTTCTTT. The chain employs TRBV6-2 or TRBV6-3 and TRBJ1-1; 8 bases are shared with TRBD1. The CDR3 sequence is 13 residues long. Germline CDR1 reads MNHEY; CDR2 reads SVGEGT. J lost 6 bases, V lost 2 bases, and 2 bases had no gene match.

This chain joins TRBV24-1 and TRBJ2-2; the D is unclear. Germline values: CDR1 KGHDR, CDR2 SFDVKD. V lost 3 bases and J 7 bases, leaving 5 bases between the germline ends. The CDR3 is 12 residues long. The CDR3 region is CATSDPGGELFF. DNA of the CDR3: TGTGCCACCAGTGATCCCGGCGGGGAGCTGTTTTTT.

The J gene is TRBJ1-2, the V gene TRBV3-1 (or the pseudogene TRBV3-2), with a tentative D call TRBD1 (6 bases). This CDR3 comprises 14 residues. Trimming took 4 bases from V and 4 from J, leaving 13 bases between them. The germline CDR1 and CDR2 sequences are LGHDT and YNNKEL (reference sequence). CDR3 sequence: CASSPSQGAYGYTF. In nucleotides, the CDR3 is TGTGCCAGCAGCCCTTCACAGGGCGCCTATGGCTACACCTTC.

The J gene is TRBJ1-5, the V gene TRBV12-3 or TRBV12-4; TRBD1 is a possible D gene (5 bases). Deletions cut 6 bases from V and 7 bases from J, with 13 bases between. This CDR3 is built from 13 residues. CDR3: CASSRDSEQPQHF. CDR3 DNA: TGTGCCAGCAGCCGAGACAGTGAACAGCCCCAGCATTTT.

This clone was seen once. The chain links TRBV15 to TRBJ2-1; 13 bases map to TRBD2. Germline CDR1 and CDR2: LNHNV and YYDKDF (reference sequence). Trimming removed 1 base from V and 7 bases from J; junction bases left unmatched: 10. The CDR3 extends over 18 amino acids. As DNA, the CDR3 is TGTGCCACCAGCAGAGGACGAAGACTAGCGGGGGGCCCGAATGAGCAGTTCTTC. Its translation: CATSRGRRLAGGPNEQFF.

The chain combines TRBV5-8 with TRBJ1-1; a possible D gene is TRBD1 (6 bases). From germline, CDR1 is SGHTS and CDR2 YDEGEE. V was pared by 7 bases and J by 0 bases, with 13 bases between. The CDR3 sequence is 14 residues long. CDR3 sequence reads: CASGLQGVNTEAFF. The CDR3 DNA reads as TGTGCCAGCGGCCTACAGGGCGTGAACACTGAAGCTTTCTTT.

V usage is TRBV4-2 and J usage is TRBJ1-2; TRBD1 might be the D (6 bases). The CDR3 loop spans 14 amino acids. The V gene's germline CDR1 is LGHNA and CDR2 YNFKEQ. Trimming took 3 bases from V and 4 from J, leaving 12 bases between them. In nucleotides, the CDR3 is TGTGCCAGCAGCCACGTGGACAGCTCCTATGGCTACACCTTC. The encoded protein is CASSHVDSSYGYTF.

The chain employs TRBV18 and TRBJ1-1; D not certain. The CDR3 extends over 13 amino acids. V was shortened by 2 bases and J by 5 bases, with 9 bases between the two germline ends. Germline loops: CDR1 KGHSH, CDR2 LQKENI. In DNA, the CDR3 is TGTGCCAGCTCACCATATGAGGGTACTGAAGCTTTCTTT. Amino acids: CASSPYEGTEAFF.